This TCR beta chain is from a study of shared clonotypes between healthy human individuals. About the study: Three plates each covered CD4 naive and memory; CD8 naive two, CD8 memory one.

This CDR3 comprises 14 residues. CDR1 is SGDLS, CDR2 YYNGEE, per germline. With 0 bases removed from V and 4 bases from J, the gap between germline ends came to 10 bases. CD45RO-negative, CCR7-positively selected cells formed the naive CD8 fraction, excluding terminally differentiated effector memory CD45RA+ cells. Using immunoSEQ multiplex PCR, the repertoire was profiled, and TCRdb retains in-frame clones only, with some absent. Of approximately 810,000 clones listed, 80% to 95% are singletons. The TCR originated in a man aged 30-40 years in good health. This chain uses TRBV9 with TRBJ2-5, with a possible D match to TRBD1 (6 bases). Sample: naive CD8+ T cells sorted from blood. CDR3 in amino acids: CASSVGDTPETQYF. In nucleotides, the CDR3 is TGTGCCAGCAGCGTAGGGGACACACCAGAGACCCAGTACTTC.